The rows below give T cell receptor beta chains drawn from one sample of a study of T-cell reconstitution after alpha-beta-depleted transplantation in children. TCRdb reanalysed the PCR reads using MiXCR and keeps one entry per CDR3 protein. The data contain over 150,000 distinct CDR3 sequences, under 8.5% of them singletons. Source: PBMCs, taken before TCRalphabeta/CD19-depleted stem cell transplant. Receptors originate from a boy younger than 10 with acute lymphoblastic leukemia, due to receive a stem cell transplant. The CDR3 runs from the conserved cysteine through the conserved F or W. D genes are given only for firm matches. Clone sizes are given selectively: once, few, many, or a class where the clone is expanded.

D gene | CDR3 length | J gene | clone size | V gene | CDR3 DNA | CDR3 protein
NA | 13 | TRBJ2-1 | many | TRBV20-1 | TGCAGTGCTAGGGGTGCGTGGTACAATGAGCAGTTCTTC | CSARGAWYNEQFF
TRBD1 | 15 | TRBJ2-5 | many | TRBV29-1 | TGCAGCACCGTCGGCTGGGACAGCGACCAAGAGACCCAGTACTTC | CSTVGWDSDQETQYF
NA | 14 | TRBJ2-1 | many | TRBV20-1 | TGCAGTGCTAGATTCCGGAGCTCCTACAATGAGCAGTTCTTC | CSARFRSSYNEQFF
NA | 13 | TRBJ1-2 | few | TRBV27 | TGTGCCGCCGCAGTAGCTGTTAACTATGGCTACACCTTC | CAAAVAVNYGYTF
TRBD2 | 16 | TRBJ2-2 | NA | TRBV20-1 | TGCAGTGCTAGTCCCTGGACGGGGGGGTATGGCGGGGAGCTGTTTTTT | CSASPWTGGYGGELFF
NA | 15 | TRBJ2-7 | many | TRBV7-9 | TGTGCCAGCAGCCAAAGAAGGGGGGGAATCTACGAGCAGTACTTC | CASSQRRGGIYEQYF
NA | 14 | TRBJ1-1 | NA | TRBV4-3 | TGCGCCAGCGGCCATTGGGGGGCAGTGACTGAAGCTTTCTTT | CASGHWGAVTEAFF
NA | 16 | TRBJ2-1 | many | TRBV7-9 | TGTGCCAGCAGCTTAGTGGGCGAATTTCCCCACAATGAGCAGTTCTTC | CASSLVGEFPHNEQFF
TRBD1 | 13 | TRBJ2-3 | many | TRBV29-1 | TGCAGCGTCACGACAGGGAGCACAGATACGCAGTATTTT | CSVTTGSTDTQYF
NA | 14 | TRBJ2-7 | many | TRBV5-5 | TGTGCCAGCAGCTTGGAGCAGGGTCCCTACGAGCAGTACTTC | CASSLEQGPYEQYF
NA | 13 | TRBJ2-1 | many | TRBV12-3/TRBV12-4 | TGTGCCAGCCACCTTCATCCGTACAATGAGCAGTTCTTC | CASHLHPYNEQFF
NA | 16 | TRBJ2-3 | many | TRBV27 | TGTGCCAGCAGTCATACTATCGGGGTACCCACAGATACGCAGTATTTT | CASSHTIGVPTDTQYF
TRBD2 | 18 | TRBJ2-3 | NA | TRBV9 | TGTGCCAGCAGCAACCTACTCGGGGGGGGGCCTAGCACAGATACGCAGTATTTT | CASSNLLGGGPSTDTQYF
NA | 14 | TRBJ2-2 | NA | TRBV3-1 | TGTATCAGCAGCCAAGAACCTACGGTCGGGGAGCTGTTTTTT | CISSQEPTVGELFF
NA | 13 | TRBJ2-6 | many | TRBV7-9 | TGTGCCAGCATCCTGGCTGGGGCCAACGTCCTGACTTTC | CASILAGANVLTF
NA | 11 | TRBJ2-3 | NA | TRBV12-3/TRBV12-4 | TGTGCCAGAAGTATAACAGATACGCAGTATTTT | CARSITDTQYF
NA | 17 | TRBJ1-5 | many | TRBV6-2/TRBV6-3 | TGTGCCAGCAGTTACTCGAATTGGGGCTGGGCCAATCAGCCCCAGCATTTT | CASSYSNWGWANQPQHF
NA | 16 | TRBJ1-6 | few | TRBV5-1 | TGCGCCAGCAGCTTGGGGTCAATTTCACCATATTCACCCCTCCACTTT | CASSLGSISPYSPLHF
NA | 14 | TRBJ1-1 | NA | TRBV6-5 | TGTGCCAGCAGTTACGGGGGGGAGAACACTGAAGCTTTCTTT | CASSYGGENTEAFF
TRBD2 | 16 | TRBJ2-5 | NA | TRBV7-2 | TGTGCCAGCAGCTACTCTTCGGTCGGGGGGTGGGAGACCCAGTACTTC | CASSYSSVGGWETQYF
NA | 12 | TRBJ2-7 | many | TRBV28 | TGTGCCAGCAGGACTGGGAACTACGAGCAGTACTTC | CASRTGNYEQYF
TRBD1 | 18 | TRBJ1-1 | many | TRBV10-3 | TGTGCCATCAGTGACCTAACACAGGGAGGGGGCATGAACACTGAAGCTTTCTTT | CAISDLTQGGGMNTEAFF
TRBD1 | 15 | TRBJ2-3 | many | TRBV18 | TGTGCCAGCTCTCCGACAGGGGGCGATTCAGATACGCAGTATTTT | CASSPTGGDSDTQYF
NA | 16 | TRBJ2-1 | few | TRBV5-4 | TGTGCCAGCAGCGTAACGACAGGCCTCCTTTACAATGAGCAGTTCTTC | CASSVTTGLLYNEQFF
TRBD1 | 18 | TRBJ2-7 | many | TRBV6-1 | TGTGCCAGCAGGGGGGTTCGCTCGGGACAGTTCATCTCCTACGAGCAGTACTTC | CASRGVRSGQFISYEQYF
TRBD1 | 13 | TRBJ2-7 | NA | TRBV20-1 | TGCAGTGCTAAAGGACAGGTCTCCTACGAGCAGTACTTC | CSAKGQVSYEQYF
NA | 12 | TRBJ1-2 | many | TRBV12-3/TRBV12-4 | TGTGCCAGCAGGTCCGGGACGCGAGGCTACACCTTC | CASRSGTRGYTF
TRBD1 | 16 | TRBJ1-2 | many | TRBV7-2 | TGTGCCAGCAGCCTGCAGTCGACAGGGGGGTCCTATGGCTACACCTTC | CASSLQSTGGSYGYTF
NA | 11 | TRBJ2-1 | many | TRBV20-1 | TGCAGTGCTAATCCCTACGGGGGACAGTTCTTC | CSANPYGGQFF
NA | 15 | TRBJ1-5 | many | TRBV7-2 | TGTGCCAGCAGCTTACGGGGGATCAGCAATCAGCCCCAGCATTTT | CASSLRGISNQPQHF
NA | 15 | TRBJ2-7 | few | TRBV7-2 | TGTGCCAGCAGCTTAGCAATAAGCAGGCGCCTGGAGCAGTACTTC | CASSLAISRRLEQYF
NA | 14 | TRBJ1-2 | few | TRBV12-3/TRBV12-4 | TGTGCCAGCAGTCTGATCAGGGGAGCAGGGGGCTACACCTTC | CASSLIRGAGGYTF
NA | 17 | TRBJ1-6 | few | TRBV20-1 | TGCAGTGCTAGAGATATGCAGGGATCCCTCGTGGGTTCACCCCTCCACTTT | CSARDMQGSLVGSPLHF
NA | 15 | TRBJ1-1 | few | TRBV29-1 | TGCAGCGTTGAAGGTGATGGGAGGGGGAACACTGAAGCTTTCTTT | CSVEGDGRGNTEAFF
TRBD2 | 14 | TRBJ2-5 | many | TRBV7-9 | TGTGCCAGCAGCTTCGGGGGGGTCAAAGAGACCCAGTACTTC | CASSFGGVKETQYF
NA | 15 | TRBJ2-1 | many | TRBV29-1 | TGCAGCGTTGCTGGCAGTGGTCGCGGGTACAATGAGCAGTTCTTC | CSVAGSGRGYNEQFF
NA | 13 | TRBJ1-1 | many | TRBV29-1 | TGCAGCGTTCGGGGGATATTGAACACTGAAGCTTTCTTT | CSVRGILNTEAFF
NA | 14 | TRBJ2-7 | many | TRBV20-1 | TGCAGTGCTAGAGCTCGGCCAGGGAGGCACGAGCAGTACTTC | CSARARPGRHEQYF
NA | 13 | TRBJ1-1 | NA | TRBV7-9 | TGTGCCAGCGGGGGACAAACGAACACTGAAGCTTTCTTT | CASGGQTNTEAFF
TRBD2 | 14 | TRBJ2-7 | NA | TRBV20-1 | TGCAGTGCTCCTAGCGGGAGGAGCTCCTACGAGCAGTACTTC | CSAPSGRSSYEQYF
NA | 13 | TRBJ1-4 | many | TRBV7-2 | TGTGCCAGCAGCCGTCGGACGGCTGAAGGACTGTTTTTT | CASSRRTAEGLFF
TRBD2 | 16 | TRBJ2-1 | many | TRBV6-2/TRBV6-3 | TGTGCCAGCAGTCGATTCTCGGGACTAGCCGGGAATGAGCAGTTCTTC | CASSRFSGLAGNEQFF
TRBD1 | 15 | TRBJ2-7 | many | TRBV11-2 | TGTGCCAGCAGCCGCCTCCCGGACAGGGTAGACGAGCAGTACTTC | CASSRLPDRVDEQYF
TRBD2 | 17 | TRBJ2-1 | NA | TRBV18 | TGTGCCAGCTCACCATTGAGCGGGGGGTTGCCCTACAATGAGCAGTTCTTC | CASSPLSGGLPYNEQFF
TRBD2 | 15 | TRBJ2-5 | many | TRBV5-1 | TGCGCCAGCAGCGATTTGACTAGCGGGCAAGAGACCCAGTACTTC | CASSDLTSGQETQYF
NA | 15 | TRBJ1-2 | NA | TRBV4-2 | TGTGCCAGCAGCCAGGACAGAGGTCTTAACTATGGCTACACCTTC | CASSQDRGLNYGYTF
TRBD2 | 17 | TRBJ2-1 | few | TRBV7-6 | TGTGCCAGCAGCTTAGCATTGGGAAGACTAGCGCCCAATGAGCAGTTCTTC | CASSLALGRLAPNEQFF
NA | 13 | TRBJ1-1 | NA | TRBV27 | TGTGCCAGCAGTTTTCTGAGGAACACTGAAGCTTTCTTT | CASSFLRNTEAFF